This T cell receptor beta chain is drawn from a study of T-cell reconstitution after alpha-beta-depleted transplantation in children. V gave up 7 bases and J gave up 3 bases, with 12 bases separating them. Germline loops: CDR1 DFQATT, CDR2 SNEGSKA (reference sequence). This CDR3 region has 13 residues. This clonotype was counted only a few times. The TCRbeta library incorporated unique molecular identifiers. TCRdb recomputed calls from the PCR reads with MiXCR, one row per CDR3 protein. Here the sample spans 500,000 or so distinct CDR3 sequences, approximately 29% being singletons. The J gene is TRBJ2-2, the V gene TRBV20-1; tentatively, D is TRBD2 (6 bases). Here the sequenced sample was PBMCs from the stem cell graft donor, taken from the stem cell graft. The receptor's source is a human donor who donated a stem cell graft to a child with aplastic anemia. CDR3 DNA: TGCAGTGTTAGCACGGGAGACACCGGGGAGCTGTTTTTT. It specifies CSVSTGDTGELFF.